The T cell receptor (beta chain) described here comes from a study of shared clonotypes between healthy human individuals. Notes on the study in general: Sampling involved blood alone; tissue repertoires likely differ.

CDR1 and CDR2 (germline): MDHEN, SYDVKM. The V end lost 4 bases, the J end lost 2 bases, and 18 bases lay between the germline ends. This CDR3 contains 16 residues. About this clone itself: The antigen remains undetermined.

CD45RO-negative CD8 cells positively selected for CCR7 made up the naive population, which excluded terminally differentiated effector memory CD45RA+ cells. Every one of the donors was a Caucasian adult that lived in Nashville, Tennessee. Sequencing used immunoSEQ multiplex PCR; TCRdb keeps in-frame clones, though not all of them. Of around 1.9 million clones in the sample, more than 85% were seen once. Sequencing was carried out using naive CD8+ T cells from PBMCs. This TCR was sampled from a man aged 18 to 29 in good health. Some clones in this sample may be carry-over from other donors' samples. The rearrangement uses TRBV28 and TRBJ2-7, with D perhaps given as TRBD1 or TRBD2 (5 bases each). CDR3 in amino acids: CASSSRDGSHTYEQYF. The CDR3 DNA reads TGTGCCAGCAGTTCCCGGGACGGATCGCATACCTACGAGCAGTACTTC.